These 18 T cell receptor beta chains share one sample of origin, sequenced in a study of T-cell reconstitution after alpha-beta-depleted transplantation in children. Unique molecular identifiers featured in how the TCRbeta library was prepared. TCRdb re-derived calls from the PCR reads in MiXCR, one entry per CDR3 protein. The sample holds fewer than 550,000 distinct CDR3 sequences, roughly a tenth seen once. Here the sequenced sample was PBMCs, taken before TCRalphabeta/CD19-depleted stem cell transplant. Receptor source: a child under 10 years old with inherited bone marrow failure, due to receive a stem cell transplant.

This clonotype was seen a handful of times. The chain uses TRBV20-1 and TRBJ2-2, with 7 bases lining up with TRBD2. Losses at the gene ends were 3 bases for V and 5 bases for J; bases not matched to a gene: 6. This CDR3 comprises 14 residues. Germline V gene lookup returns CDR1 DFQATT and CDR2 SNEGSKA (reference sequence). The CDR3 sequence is CSARLTSATGELFF. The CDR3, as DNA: TGCAGTGCTAGGTTAACTAGCGCTACCGGGGAGCTGTTTTTT.

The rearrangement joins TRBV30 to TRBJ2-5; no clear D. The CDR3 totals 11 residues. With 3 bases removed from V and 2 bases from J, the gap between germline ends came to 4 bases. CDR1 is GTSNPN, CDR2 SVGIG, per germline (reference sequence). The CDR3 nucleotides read TGTGCCTGGAGGAGACAAGAGACCCAGTACTTC. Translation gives CAWRRQETQYF.

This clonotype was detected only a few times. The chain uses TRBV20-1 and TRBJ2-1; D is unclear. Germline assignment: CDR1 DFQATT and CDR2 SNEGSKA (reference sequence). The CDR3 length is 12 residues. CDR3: CTPRLSYNEQFF. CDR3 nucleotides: TGCACCCCCAGGCTCTCCTACAATGAGCAGTTCTTC.

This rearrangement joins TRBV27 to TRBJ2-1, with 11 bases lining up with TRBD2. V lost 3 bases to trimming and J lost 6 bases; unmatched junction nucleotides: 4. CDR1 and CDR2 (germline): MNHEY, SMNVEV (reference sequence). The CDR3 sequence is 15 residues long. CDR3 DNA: TGTGCCAGCAGTTTCATAGCGGGAGGGGGCAATGAGCAGTTCTTC. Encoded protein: CASSFIAGGGNEQFF.

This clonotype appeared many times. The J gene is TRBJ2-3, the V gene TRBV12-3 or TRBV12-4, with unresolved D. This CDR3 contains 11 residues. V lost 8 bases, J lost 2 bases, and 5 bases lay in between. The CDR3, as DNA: TGTGCCAGCGGGTCCACAGATACGCAGTATTTT. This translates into CASGSTDTQYF.

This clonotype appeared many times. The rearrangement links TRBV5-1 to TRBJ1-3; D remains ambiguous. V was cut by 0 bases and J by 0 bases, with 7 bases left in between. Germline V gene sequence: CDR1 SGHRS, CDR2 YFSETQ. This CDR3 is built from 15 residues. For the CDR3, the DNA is TGCGCCAGCAGCTTGGACAGCTACTCTGGAAACACCATATATTTT. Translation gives CASSLDSYSGNTIYF.

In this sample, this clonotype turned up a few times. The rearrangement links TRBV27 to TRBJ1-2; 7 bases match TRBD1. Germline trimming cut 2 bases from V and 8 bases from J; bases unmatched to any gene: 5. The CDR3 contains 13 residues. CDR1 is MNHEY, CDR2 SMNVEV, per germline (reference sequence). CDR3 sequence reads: CASSLHRGGGYTF. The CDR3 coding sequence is TGTGCCAGCAGTTTACACAGGGGTGGCGGCTACACCTTC.

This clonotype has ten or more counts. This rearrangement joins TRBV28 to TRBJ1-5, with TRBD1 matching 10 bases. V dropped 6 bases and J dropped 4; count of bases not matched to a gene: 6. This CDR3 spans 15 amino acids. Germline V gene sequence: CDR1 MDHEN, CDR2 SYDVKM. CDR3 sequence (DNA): TGTGCCAGCAGGACGACAGGGGGCGTGAATCAGCCCCAGCATTTT. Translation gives CASRTTGGVNQPQHF.

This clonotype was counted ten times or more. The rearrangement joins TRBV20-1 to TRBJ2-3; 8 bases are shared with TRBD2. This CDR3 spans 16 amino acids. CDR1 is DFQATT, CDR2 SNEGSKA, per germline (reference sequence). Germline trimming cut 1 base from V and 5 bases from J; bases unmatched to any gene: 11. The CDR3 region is CSARAGLVKAGDTQYF. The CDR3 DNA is TGCAGTGCTAGAGCGGGACTAGTGAAGGCTGGAGATACGCAGTATTTT.

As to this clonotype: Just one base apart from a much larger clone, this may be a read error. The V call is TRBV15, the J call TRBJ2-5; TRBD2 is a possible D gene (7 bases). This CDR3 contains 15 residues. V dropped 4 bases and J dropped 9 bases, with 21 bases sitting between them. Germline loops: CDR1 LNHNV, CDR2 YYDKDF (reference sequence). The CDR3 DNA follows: TGTGCCACCAGCATAGCCTGGGGGGAGGGGGAGCCCCAGTACTTC. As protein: CATSIAWGEGEPQYF. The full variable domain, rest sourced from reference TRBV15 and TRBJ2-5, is DAMVIQNPRYQVTQFGKPVTLSCSQTLNHNVMYWYQQKSSQAPKLLFHYYDKDFNNEADTPDNFQSRRPNTSFCFLDIRSPGLGDTAMYLCATSIAWGEGEPQYFGPGTRLLVL.

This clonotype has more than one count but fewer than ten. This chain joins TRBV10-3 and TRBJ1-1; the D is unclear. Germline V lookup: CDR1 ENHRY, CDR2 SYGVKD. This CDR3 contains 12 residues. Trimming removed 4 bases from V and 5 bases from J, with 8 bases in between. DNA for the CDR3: TGTGCCATCAGTGGGGGTTCGACTGAAGCTTTCTTT. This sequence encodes CAISGGSTEAFF.

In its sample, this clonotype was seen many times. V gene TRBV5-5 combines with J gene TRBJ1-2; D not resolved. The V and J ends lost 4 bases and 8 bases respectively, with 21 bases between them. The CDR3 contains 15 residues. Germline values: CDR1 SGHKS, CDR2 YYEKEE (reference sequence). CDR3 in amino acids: CASSPGIAPGWGYTF. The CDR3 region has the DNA TGTGCCAGCAGCCCGGGGATAGCTCCTGGATGGGGCTACACCTTC.

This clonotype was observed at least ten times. CDR3 in DNA: TGTGCCAGCAGCAAAGAGGGGGGACACGACTACGAGCAGTACTTC. Translating gives CASSKEGGHDYEQYF. The V gene is TRBV21-1, the J gene TRBJ2-7; the table's D call, TRBD1, was not checked against the DNA. TRBV21-1 is noted as a pseudogene. This CDR3 spans 15 amino acids.

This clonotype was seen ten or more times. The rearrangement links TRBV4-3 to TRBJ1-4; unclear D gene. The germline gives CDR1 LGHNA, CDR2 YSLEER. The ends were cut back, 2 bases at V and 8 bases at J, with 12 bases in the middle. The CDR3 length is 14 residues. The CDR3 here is CASSQYYGGEKLFF. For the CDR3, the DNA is TGCGCCAGCAGCCAATACTATGGAGGGGAAAAACTGTTTTTT.

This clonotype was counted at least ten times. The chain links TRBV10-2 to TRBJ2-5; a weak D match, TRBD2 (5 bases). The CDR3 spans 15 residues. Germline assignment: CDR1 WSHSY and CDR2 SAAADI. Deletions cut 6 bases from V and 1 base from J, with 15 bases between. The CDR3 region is CASSPQLVGQETQYF. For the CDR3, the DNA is TGCGCCAGCAGCCCTCAACTAGTAGGCCAAGAGACCCAGTACTTC.

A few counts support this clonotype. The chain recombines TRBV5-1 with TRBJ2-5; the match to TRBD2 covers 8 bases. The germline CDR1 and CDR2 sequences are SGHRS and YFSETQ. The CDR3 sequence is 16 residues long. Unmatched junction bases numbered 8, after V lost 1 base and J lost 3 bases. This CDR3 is CASSLLAGGGEETQYF. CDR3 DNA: TGCGCCAGCAGCTTGTTGGCGGGAGGAGGAGAAGAGACCCAGTACTTC.

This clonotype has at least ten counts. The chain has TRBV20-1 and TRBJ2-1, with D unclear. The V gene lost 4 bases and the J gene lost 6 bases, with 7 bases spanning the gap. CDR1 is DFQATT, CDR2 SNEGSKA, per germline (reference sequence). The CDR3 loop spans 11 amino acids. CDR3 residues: CSATKGNEQFF. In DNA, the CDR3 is TGCAGTGCTACTAAGGGCAATGAGCAGTTCTTC.

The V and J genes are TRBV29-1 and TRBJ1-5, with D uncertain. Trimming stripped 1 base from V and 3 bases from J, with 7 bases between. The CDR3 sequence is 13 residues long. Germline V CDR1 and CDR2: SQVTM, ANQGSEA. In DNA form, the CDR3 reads TGCAGCGTTGAAGGGCAAAACAATCAGCCCCAGCATTTT. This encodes CSVEGQNNQPQHF. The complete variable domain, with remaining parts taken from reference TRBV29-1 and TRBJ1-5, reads SAVISQKPSRDICQRGTSLTIQCQVDSQVTMMFWYRQQPGQSLTLIATANQGSEATYESGFVIDKFPISRPNLTFSTLTVSNMSPEDSSIYLCSVEGQNNQPQHFGDGTRLSIL.